The clone carrying this T cell receptor beta chain appeared many times. TCRdb used MiXCR to reprocess the 5' RACE reads, holding one entry per CDR3 protein. The sample has about 99,000 distinct CDR3 sequences, around 5.5% seen once; the top ten hold 35% to 45%. The germline V gene encodes CDR1 SGHTA and CDR2 FQGNSA. Trimming removed 5 bases at V and 4 bases at J, with 13 bases between. The CDR3 loop spans 14 amino acids. This entry is derived from a study of T cells after yellow fever vaccination. V and J are TRBV7-2 and TRBJ2-3, with D perhaps assigned TRBD1 or TRBD2 (7 bases each). This sequence originates from a man aged 18 to 29 who received the YFV17D yellow fever vaccine. The sequences come from CD8+ T cells sorted from PBMCs, collected 10 days after the yellow fever booster vaccination. CDR3 DNA: TGTGCCAGCAGCCCACCAGGGGGGGCAGATACGCAGTATTTT. It translates to CASSPPGGADTQYF.